This T cell receptor beta chain was identified in a study of CD8 T cells in Susac syndrome. Study outcomes and limitations: The study's TCR sequencing and HLA analysis covered a relatively small number of individuals, and the study acknowledged this.

On this clonotype itself: Its antigen is undetermined.

TCR beta from blood CD8+ and CD4+ T cells was sequenced. The patients serving as multiple sclerosis controls were treatment-naive. They had stable or active relapsing-remitting disease and fulfilled revised McDonald criteria. CDR3 length equals 16 residues. V was clipped by 3 bases and J by 0 bases, with 12 bases between them. The germline CDR1 and CDR2 sequences are KGHSH and LQKENI. Random hexamers served to reverse transcribe roughly 0.5 to 1 ug RNA. Multiplex PCR with immunoSEQ amplified the TCR beta CDR3 across 54 Vbeta and 13 Jbeta. TCRdb fed the immunoSEQ multiplex PCR reads into MiXCR, producing one record per CDR3 protein. The sample lists 200,000 to 250,000 distinct CDR3 sequences, 95% seen once, with 0.082% in the top ten.

The chain joins TRBV18 to TRBJ1-5; tentatively, D is TRBD1 (5 bases). The receptor's source is a human donor with multiple sclerosis. What was sequenced was CD4+ T cells from PBMCs. CDR3 amino acids: CASSPQGANSNQPQHF. The DNA of the CDR3 is TGTGCCAGCTCACCCCAGGGAGCCAATAGCAATCAGCCCCAGCATTTT.